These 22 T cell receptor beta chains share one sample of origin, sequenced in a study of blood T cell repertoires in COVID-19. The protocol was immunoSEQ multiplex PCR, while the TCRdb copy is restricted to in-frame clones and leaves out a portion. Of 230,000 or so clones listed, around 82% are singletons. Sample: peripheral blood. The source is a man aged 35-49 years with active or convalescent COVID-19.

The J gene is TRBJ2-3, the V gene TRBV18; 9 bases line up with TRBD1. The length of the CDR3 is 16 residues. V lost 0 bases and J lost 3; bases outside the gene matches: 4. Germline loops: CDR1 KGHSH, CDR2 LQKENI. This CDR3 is CASSPPMGQGTDTQYF. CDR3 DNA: TGTGCCAGCTCACCACCGATGGGACAGGGAACAGATACGCAGTATTTT.

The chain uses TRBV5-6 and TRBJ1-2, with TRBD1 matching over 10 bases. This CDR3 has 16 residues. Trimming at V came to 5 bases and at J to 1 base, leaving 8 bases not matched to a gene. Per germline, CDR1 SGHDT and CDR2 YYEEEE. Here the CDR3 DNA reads TGTGCCAGCAGTATGACAGGGGGCAACAATAACTATGGCTACACCTTC. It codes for CASSMTGGNNNYGYTF.

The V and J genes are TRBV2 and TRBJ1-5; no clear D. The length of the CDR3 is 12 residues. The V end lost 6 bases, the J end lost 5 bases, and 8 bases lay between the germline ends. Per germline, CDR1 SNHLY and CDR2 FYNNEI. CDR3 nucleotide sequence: TGTGCCAGCAGACTAGATTATCAGCCCCAGCATTTT. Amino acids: CASRLDYQPQHF.

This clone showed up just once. The CDR3 coding sequence is TGTGCCAGCAGTGACGGCACTGAAGCTTTCTTT. This gives the protein CASSDGTEAFF. This chain connects TRBV25-1 to TRBJ1-1; no reliable D call. Trimming pared 3 bases from V and 4 bases from J, leaving 3 bases between. CDR1 is MGHDK and CDR2 is SYGVNS in the germline V gene. The CDR3 extends over 11 amino acids.

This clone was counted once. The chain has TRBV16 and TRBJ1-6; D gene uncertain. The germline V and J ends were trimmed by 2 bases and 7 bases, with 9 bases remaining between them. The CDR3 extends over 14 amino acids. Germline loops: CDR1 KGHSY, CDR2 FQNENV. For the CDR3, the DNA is TGTGCCAGCAGCCAAAACGGGGTCAATTCACCCCTCCACTTT. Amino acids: CASSQNGVNSPLHF. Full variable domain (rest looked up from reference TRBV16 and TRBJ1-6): GEEVAQTPKHLVRGEGQKAKLYCAPIKGHSYVFWYQQVLKNEFKFLISFQNENVFDETGMPKERFSAKCLPNSPCSLEIQATKLEDSAVYFCASSQNGVNSPLHFGNGTRLTVT.

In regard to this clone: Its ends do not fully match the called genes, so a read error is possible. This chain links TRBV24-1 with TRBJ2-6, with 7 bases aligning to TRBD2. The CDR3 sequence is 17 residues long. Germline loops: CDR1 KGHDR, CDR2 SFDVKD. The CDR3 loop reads CAPSDLGGGSGANVLTF. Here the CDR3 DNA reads TGTGCCCCCAGTGATTTGGGGGGGGGCTCTGGGGCCAACGTCCTGACTTTC.

The CDR3 reads CASSQDELHPGELFF. Written as DNA, the CDR3 is TGCGCCAGCAGCCAAGACGAACTTCATCCCGGGGAGCTGTTTTTT. The genes are TRBV4-1 and TRBJ2-2; D unclear. V shed 0 bases and J shed 6 bases, with 11 bases lying between them. This CDR3 comprises 15 residues. Germline-derived CDR1 and CDR2 are MGHRA and YSYEKL.

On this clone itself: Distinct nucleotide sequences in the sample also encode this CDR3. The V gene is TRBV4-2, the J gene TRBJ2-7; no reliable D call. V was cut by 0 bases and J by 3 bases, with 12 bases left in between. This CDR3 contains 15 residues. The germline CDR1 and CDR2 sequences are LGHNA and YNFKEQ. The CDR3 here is CASSQDLPPLYEQYF. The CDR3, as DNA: TGTGCCAGCAGCCAAGATCTGCCACCACTCTACGAGCAGTACTTC.

The chain's CDR3 is CASSLGLAGEGETQYF. DNA of the CDR3: TGTGCCAGCAGCCTGGGACTAGCGGGGGAGGGAGAGACCCAGTACTTC. The V and J genes are TRBV7-3 and TRBJ2-5; 14 nucleotides line up with TRBD2. V gave up 5 bases and J gave up 4 bases; unmatched junction bases: 6. Germline V CDR1 and CDR2: SGHTA, FQGTGA. The CDR3 covers 16 residues.

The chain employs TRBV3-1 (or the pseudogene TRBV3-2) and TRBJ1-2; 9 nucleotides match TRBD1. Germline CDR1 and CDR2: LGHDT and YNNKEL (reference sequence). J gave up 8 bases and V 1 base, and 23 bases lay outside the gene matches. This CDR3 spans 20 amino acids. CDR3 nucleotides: TGTGCCAGCAGCCAAGGGAGTAAATTTGGAACCCTACAGGGGGCAGAGGGCTACACCTTC. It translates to CASSQGSKFGTLQGAEGYTF.

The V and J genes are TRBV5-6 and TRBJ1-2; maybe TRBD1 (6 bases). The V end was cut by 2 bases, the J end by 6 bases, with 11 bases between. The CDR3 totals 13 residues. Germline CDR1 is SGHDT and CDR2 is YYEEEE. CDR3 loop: CASSFNRDDGYTF. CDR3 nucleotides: TGTGCCAGCAGCTTCAACAGGGATGATGGCTACACCTTC.

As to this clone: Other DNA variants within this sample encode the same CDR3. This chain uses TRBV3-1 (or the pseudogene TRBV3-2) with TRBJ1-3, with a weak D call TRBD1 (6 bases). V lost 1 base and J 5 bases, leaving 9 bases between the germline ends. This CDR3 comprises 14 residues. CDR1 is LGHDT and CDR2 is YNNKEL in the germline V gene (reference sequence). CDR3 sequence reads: CASSQGTARNTIYF. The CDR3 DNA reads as TGTGCCAGCAGCCAAGGGACAGCCCGAAACACCATATATTTT.

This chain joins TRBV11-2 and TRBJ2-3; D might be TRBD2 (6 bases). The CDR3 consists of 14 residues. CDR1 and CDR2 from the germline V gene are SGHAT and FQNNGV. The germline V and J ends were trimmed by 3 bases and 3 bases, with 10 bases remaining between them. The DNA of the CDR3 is TGTGCCAGCAGCTTTAACAGCGGGACAGATACGCAGTATTTT. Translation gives CASSFNSGTDTQYF.

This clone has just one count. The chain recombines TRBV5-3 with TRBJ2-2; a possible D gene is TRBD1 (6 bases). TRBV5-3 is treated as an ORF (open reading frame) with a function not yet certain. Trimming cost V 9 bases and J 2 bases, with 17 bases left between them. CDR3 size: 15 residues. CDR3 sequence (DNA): TGTGCCACATCACCCGGGACACTTAACACCGGGGAGCTGTTTTTT. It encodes CATSPGTLNTGELFF.

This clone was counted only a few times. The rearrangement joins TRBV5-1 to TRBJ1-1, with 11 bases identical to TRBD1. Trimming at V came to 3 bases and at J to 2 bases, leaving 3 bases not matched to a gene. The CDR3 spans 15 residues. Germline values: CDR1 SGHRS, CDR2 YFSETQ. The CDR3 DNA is TGCGCCAGCAGCTCCGGGACAGGGGGAAACACTGAAGCTTTCTTT. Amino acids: CASSSGTGGNTEAFF.

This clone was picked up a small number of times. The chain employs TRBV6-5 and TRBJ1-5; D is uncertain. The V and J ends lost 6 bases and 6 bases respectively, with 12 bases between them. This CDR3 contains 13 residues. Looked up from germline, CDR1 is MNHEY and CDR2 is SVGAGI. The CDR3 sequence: CASRQELSQPQHF. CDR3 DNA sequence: TGTGCCAGCAGGCAGGAATTAAGTCAGCCCCAGCATTTT.

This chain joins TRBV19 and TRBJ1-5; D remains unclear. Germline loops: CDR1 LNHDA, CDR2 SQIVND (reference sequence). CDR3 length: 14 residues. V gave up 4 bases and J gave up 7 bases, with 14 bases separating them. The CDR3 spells CASSTLTGGQPQHF. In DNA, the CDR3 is TGTGCCAGTAGTACCCTGACTGGCGGACAGCCCCAGCATTTT.

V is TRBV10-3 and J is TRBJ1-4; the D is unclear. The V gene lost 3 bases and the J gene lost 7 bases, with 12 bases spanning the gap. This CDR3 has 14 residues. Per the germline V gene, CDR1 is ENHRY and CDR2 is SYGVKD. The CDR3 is CAISEGATGEKLFF. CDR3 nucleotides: TGTGCCATCAGTGAAGGTGCCACGGGTGAAAAACTGTTTTTT.

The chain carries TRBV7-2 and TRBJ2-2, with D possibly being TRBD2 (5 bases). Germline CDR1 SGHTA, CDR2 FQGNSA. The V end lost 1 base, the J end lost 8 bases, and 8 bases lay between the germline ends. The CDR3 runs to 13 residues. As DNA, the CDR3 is TGTGCCAGCAGCTTAGATCCGGGGGGGGAGCTGTTTTTT. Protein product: CASSLDPGGELFF.

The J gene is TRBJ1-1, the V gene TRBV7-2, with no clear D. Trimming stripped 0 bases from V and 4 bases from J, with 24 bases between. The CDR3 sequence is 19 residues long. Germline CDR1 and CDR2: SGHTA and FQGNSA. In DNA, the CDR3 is TGTGCCAGCAGCTTAGCGAGGGAACAGTGGGTGTCGAGTGGCACTGAAGCTTTCTTT. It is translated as CASSLAREQWVSSGTEAFF.

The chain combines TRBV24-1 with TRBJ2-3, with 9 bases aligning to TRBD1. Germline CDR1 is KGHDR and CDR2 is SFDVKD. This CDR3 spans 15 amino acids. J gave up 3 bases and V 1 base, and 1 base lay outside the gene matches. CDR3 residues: CATSDFGTGTDTQYF. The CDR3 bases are TGTGCCACCAGTGATTTTGGGACAGGGACAGATACGCAGTATTTT.

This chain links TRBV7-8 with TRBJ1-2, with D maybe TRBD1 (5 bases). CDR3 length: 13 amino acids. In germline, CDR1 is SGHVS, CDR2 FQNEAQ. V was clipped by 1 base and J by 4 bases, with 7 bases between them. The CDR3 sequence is CASSLGQFYGYTF. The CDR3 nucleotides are TGTGCCAGCAGCTTAGGACAGTTCTATGGCTACACCTTC.